This T cell receptor beta chain originates from a study of regulatory T cells in long-lasting Graves disease. The CDR3 extends over 15 amino acids. The V and J ends lost 0 bases and 2 bases respectively, with 11 bases between them. CDR1 SGDLS and CDR2 YYNGEE come from the germline V gene. This clonotype occurred a few times. Time point here: newly diagnosed GD, antithyroid drugs for less than 3 months. PBMC-extracted RNA yielded the TCR library. Building of the TCR beta libraries involved iRepertoire HTBI primers and Arm-PCR of CDR3 regions. TCRdb redid the calling of the multiplex PCR reads with MiXCR, one entry per CDR3 protein. The sample records hundreds of thousands of distinct CDR3 sequences, less than 20% being singletons.

The sample was peripheral blood mononuclear cells (PBMCs), taken at new diagnosis, from a patient treated with antithyroid drugs. The source of this sequence is a female donor with Graves disease. This sequence joins TRBV9 and TRBJ2-5; D is ambiguous. CDR3 residues: CASSVGQRQQETQYF. In nucleotides, the CDR3 is TGTGCCAGCAGCGTAGGGCAACGACAACAAGAGACCCAGTACTTC.